The 6 T cell receptor beta chains in this list originate from one sample, sequenced in a study of cytomegalovirus exposure and HLA in healthy donors. PCR was performed using 60 Vbeta and 13 Jbeta primers. Data came from immunoSEQ multiplex PCR; TCRdb stores just in-frame clones and leaves some out. This sample has over 200,000 clones; almost 70% occur once, and the top ten carry about 2.8%. The material sequenced was PBMCs. All receptors come from a man aged 35 to 55 in good health and CMV-seropositive.

V usage is TRBV2 and J usage is TRBJ2-7, with 7 nucleotides matching TRBD2. Losses at the gene ends were 3 bases for V and 9 bases for J; bases not matched to a gene: 14. The V gene's germline CDR1 is SNHLY and CDR2 FYNNEI. The CDR3 covers 15 residues. CDR3 sequence: CASSESAGPSAAQYF. Written as DNA, the CDR3 is TGTGCCAGCAGTGAGTCAGCGGGGCCCTCCGCGGCGCAGTACTTC.

The chain employs TRBV5-6 and TRBJ2-5, with D unclear. Germline values: CDR1 SGHDT, CDR2 YYEEEE. Trimming shortened V by 0 bases and J by 6 bases, and 3 bases separated the two germline ends. This CDR3 is 11 amino acids long. The CDR3 spells CASSLEQTQYF. For the CDR3, the DNA is TGTGCCAGCAGCTTGGAGCAGACCCAGTACTTC.

V gene TRBV2 combines with J gene TRBJ2-4; 11 bases line up with TRBD1. Looked up from germline, CDR1 is SNHLY and CDR2 is FYNNEI. The J segment lost 9 bases and the V segment lost 8 bases, leaving 12 bases of the junction unmatched. The CDR3 covers 15 residues. The CDR3 nucleotides are TGTGCCAGCGGAGGGGCCGGGACAGGGGGGCGCATTCAGTACTTC. This encodes CASGGAGTGGRIQYF.

The V gene is TRBV5-4, the J gene TRBJ2-1; 8 bases agree with TRBD1. The CDR3 covers 12 residues. V dropped 3 bases and J dropped 13; count of bases not matched to a gene: 6. Germline CDR1 SGHNT, CDR2 YYREEE (reference sequence). Here the CDR3 DNA reads TGTGCCAGCAGCTACACAGGGGGGATACAGTTCTTC. Its protein product is CASSYTGGIQFF.

This chain links TRBV13 with TRBJ2-5, with D perhaps matching TRBD2 (7 bases). The CDR3 has 16 residues. V was shortened by 5 bases and J by 4 bases, with 20 bases between the two germline ends. Germline V lookup: CDR1 PRHDT, CDR2 FYEKMQ (reference sequence). CDR3 in amino acids: CASSPFDGGAGETQYF. In nucleotides, the CDR3 is TGTGCCAGCAGCCCGTTTGATGGGGGGGCGGGAGAGACCCAGTACTTC. The complete variable domain, with remaining parts taken from reference TRBV13 and TRBJ2-5, reads AAGVIQSPRHLIKEKRETATLKCYPIPRHDTVYWYQQGPGQDPQFLISFYEKMQSDKGSIPDRFSAQQFSDYHSELNMSSLELGDSALYFCASSPFDGGAGETQYFGPGTRLLVL.

The V and J genes are TRBV20-1 and TRBJ1-1; D is unclear. There are 10 residues in the CDR3. From germline, CDR1 is DFQATT and CDR2 SNEGSKA (reference sequence). V lost 3 bases to trimming and J lost 11 bases, with 10 bases between them. The CDR3 spells CSASRAGAFF. In DNA form, the CDR3 reads TGCAGTGCTAGTAGGGCGGGGGCTTTCTTT.